Each of the 20 T cell receptor beta chains below was sequenced from the same sample in a study of cytomegalovirus exposure and HLA in healthy donors. Clones were read by immunoSEQ multiplex PCR, and TCRdb kept only the in-frame ones, dropping some. The table lists approximately 190,000 clones, 75% to 85% of them singletons. Material: PBMCs. These receptors came from a woman in her 30s in good health and CMV-seropositive.

In this sample, this clone turned up once. CDR3 sequence reads: CASSESHSRQAYEQYF. In nucleotides, the CDR3 is TGTGCCAGCAGTGAAAGCCATTCTAGACAGGCCTACGAGCAGTACTTC. The chain links TRBV2 to TRBJ2-7; the D gene is possibly TRBD1 (6 bases). Germline values: CDR1 SNHLY, CDR2 FYNNEI. Trimming stripped 2 bases from V and 2 bases from J, with 16 bases between. The CDR3 loop spans 16 amino acids.

The chain employs TRBV19 and TRBJ2-7; 8 bases fit TRBD1. Germline values: CDR1 LNHDA, CDR2 SQIVND (reference sequence). V trimming: 3 bases; J trimming: 2 bases; junction bases outside the gene matches: 3. The CDR3 has 14 amino acids. The CDR3 is CASSMDRVPYEQYF. The CDR3 nucleotides read TGTGCCAGTAGTATGGACAGGGTCCCCTACGAGCAGTACTTC.

The chain couples TRBV23-1 to TRBJ2-2; the D gene is possibly TRBD2 (5 bases). TRBV23-1 is recorded as an ORF, its role being uncertain. This CDR3 has 15 residues. Trimming took 7 bases from V and 2 from J, leaving 14 bases between them. The CDR3 here is CASTGGWVNTGELFF. The DNA for the CDR3 is TGCGCCAGCACCGGAGGTTGGGTTAACACCGGGGAGCTGTTTTTT.

There are a few counts of this clone. The V and J genes are TRBV10-3 and TRBJ2-5; D is possibly TRBD2 (5 bases). Trimming took 3 bases from V and 2 from J, leaving 10 bases between them. CDR1 and CDR2 from the germline V gene are ENHRY and SYGVKD. This CDR3 is 14 amino acids long. CDR3 residues: CAISDRTVQETQYF. Here the CDR3 DNA reads TGTGCCATCAGTGATAGGACTGTTCAAGAGACCCAGTACTTC.

The chain couples TRBV7-9 to TRBJ2-5, with 9 bases aligning to TRBD2. The CDR3 spans 15 residues. V lost 3 bases, J lost 2 bases, and 4 bases stayed unmatched. CDR1 is SEHNR and CDR2 is FQNEAQ in the germline V gene (reference sequence). This chain's CDR3 is CASSLRREGQETQYF. The CDR3 DNA reads TGTGCCAGCAGCTTGAGGCGGGAGGGACAAGAGACCCAGTACTTC.

This clone was detected once. The gene calls are TRBV19 and TRBJ2-7; TRBD1 matches at 7 bases. The CDR3 length is 14 residues. V shed 5 bases and J 7 bases; nucleotides not matched to a gene: 11. The germline V gene has CDR1 LNHDA and CDR2 SQIVND (reference sequence). In DNA form, the CDR3 reads TGTGCCAGTAGTCCACAGGGGTTTGGTATGGAGCAGTACTTC. This encodes CASSPQGFGMEQYF.

This clone has just a few counts. V is TRBV18 and J is TRBJ2-7; 7 bases agree with TRBD1. The CDR3 length is 16 residues. After removal of 4 bases from V and 0 bases from J, the junction contained 9 bases not matched to a gene. Germline V gene data show CDR1 as KGHSH and CDR2 as LQKENI. CDR3 sequence (DNA): TGTGCCAGCTCACTCGGGGACAGCCTAAGCTCCTACGAGCAGTACTTC. Translated: CASSLGDSLSSYEQYF.

This chain connects TRBV11-2 to TRBJ2-2, with TRBD1 as a possible D gene (5 bases). This CDR3 region has 15 residues. V dropped 4 bases and J dropped 1 base, with 10 bases sitting between them. Germline CDR1 and CDR2: SGHAT and FQNNGV. CDR3 sequence: CASSWSGRNTGELFF. For the CDR3, the DNA is TGTGCCAGCAGCTGGTCAGGGCGGAACACCGGGGAGCTGTTTTTT. The full variable domain, its missing parts supplied by reference TRBV11-2 and TRBJ2-2, is EAGVAQSPRYKIIEKRQSVAFWCNPISGHATLYWYQQILGQGPKLLIQFQNNGVVDDSQLPKDRFSAERLKGVDSTLKIQPAKLEDSAVYLCASSWSGRNTGELFFGEGSRLTVL.

The chain has TRBV27 and TRBJ2-4, with D perhaps TRBD1 (7 bases). Germline V CDR1 and CDR2: MNHEY, SMNVEV (reference sequence). V lost 2 bases and J lost 7, with 12 bases in between. The length of the CDR3 is 14 residues. CDR3 nucleotides: TGTGCCAGCAGTTTACAACAGGGGAGGAACATTCAGTACTTC. It specifies CASSLQQGRNIQYF.

The gene calls are TRBV14 and TRBJ1-2; D not resolved. Trimming took 0 bases from V and 3 from J, leaving 5 bases between them. Germline lookup yields CDR1 SGHDN and CDR2 FVKESK. The CDR3 spans 13 residues. The CDR3 here is CASSQDLYYGYTF. The CDR3 region has the DNA TGTGCCAGCAGCCAAGATCTTTACTATGGCTACACCTTC.

The chain employs TRBV11-2 and TRBJ2-7; 11 bases fit TRBD2. The CDR3 totals 15 residues. Losses at the gene ends were 5 bases for V and 5 bases for J; bases not matched to a gene: 8. Germline lookup yields CDR1 SGHAT and CDR2 FQNNGV. The CDR3 here is CASSPRVAGGDEQYF. Written as DNA, the CDR3 is TGTGCCAGCAGCCCCCGGGTAGCGGGAGGGGACGAGCAGTACTTC.

This chain joins TRBV23-1 and TRBJ1-2, with a weak D call TRBD1 (5 bases). TRBV23-1 is sorted into the ORF group, with uncertain function. This CDR3 is built from 14 residues. Trimming took off 4 bases at V and 8 bases at J, with 17 bases between the two ends. This CDR3 is CASSRGVGSVGYTF. The DNA for the CDR3 is TGCGCCAGCAGTCGGGGGGTAGGGAGCGTAGGCTACACCTTC.

The CDR3 nucleotides read TGTGCCACGTGCTCCGGGACTAACTCCAATGAGCAGTTCTTC. Its translation is CATCSGTNSNEQFF. V gene TRBV5-5 combines with J gene TRBJ2-1; 7 bases are a match to TRBD2. CDR3 size: 14 residues. V lost 9 bases, J lost 6 bases, and 12 bases stayed unmatched. Germline-derived CDR1 and CDR2 are SGHKS and YYEKEE (reference sequence).

The rearrangement uses TRBV5-6 and TRBJ2-1; 11 bases agree with TRBD2. The germline gives CDR1 SGHDT, CDR2 YYEEEE. The CDR3 is 17 residues long. With V trimmed by 2 bases and J by 3 bases, 7 bases remained unmatched. CDR3 loop: CASSFELGLAVYNEQFF. CDR3 DNA sequence: TGTGCCAGCAGCTTTGAACTGGGACTAGCGGTCTACAATGAGCAGTTCTTC.

The sample holds a few counts of this clone. V is TRBV27 and J is TRBJ2-7; 7 bases map to TRBD2. The V and J ends lost 9 bases and 5 bases, in that order; junction bases with no gene match: 10. CDR3 length: 13 residues. In germline, CDR1 is MNHEY, CDR2 SMNVEV (reference sequence). CDR3 DNA: TGTGCCAGTCGAGACTGGGGAGGGGACGAGCAGTACTTC. Protein sequence: CASRDWGGDEQYF.

The chain recombines TRBV2 with TRBJ2-4; the D gene is possibly TRBD2 (5 bases). V was pared by 9 bases and J by 5 bases, with 11 bases between. Germline CDR1 is SNHLY and CDR2 is FYNNEI. The length of the CDR3 is 12 residues. The CDR3 sequence is CASTEEENIQYF. The CDR3 DNA follows: TGTGCCAGTACGGAGGAAGAAAACATTCAGTACTTC.

The gene calls are TRBV6-1 and TRBJ2-7; TRBD2 aligns across 7 bases. Germline V gene lookup returns CDR1 MNHNS and CDR2 SASEGT. The trim removed 4 bases at V and 2 bases at J, leaving 5 bases unmatched. This CDR3 contains 14 residues. This CDR3 reads CASSVRLAAYEQYF. Here the CDR3 DNA reads TGTGCCAGCAGTGTGAGGCTAGCGGCCTACGAGCAGTACTTC.

The CDR3 region is CASSQEAAGITYNEQFF. CDR3 sequence (DNA): TGTGCCAGCAGCCAAGAGGCTGCGGGTATCACCTACAATGAGCAGTTCTTC. The chain employs TRBV4-2 and TRBJ2-1, with D possibly matching TRBD2 (5 bases). The CDR3 consists of 17 residues. Between the trimmed V and J ends, which lost 0 bases and 2 bases, there was a span of 14 bases. CDR1 and CDR2 (germline): LGHNA, YNFKEQ.

The chain carries TRBV5-4 and TRBJ2-7; TRBD2 matches 12 bases. V lost 5 bases, J lost 6 bases, and 6 bases stayed unmatched. The length of the CDR3 is 14 residues. The germline V gene has CDR1 SGHNT and CDR2 YYREEE (reference sequence). The CDR3 spells CASRLRTSGAEQYF. The CDR3 DNA sequence: TGTGCCAGCAGGCTGCGGACTAGCGGGGCCGAGCAGTACTTC.

This clone has only one observation. Other DNA sequences in this sample translate to the same CDR3. V gene TRBV5-1 combines with J gene TRBJ1-1; a possible D gene is TRBD1 (6 bases). The CDR3 extends over 12 amino acids. The germline V and J ends were trimmed by 3 bases and 3 bases, with 6 bases remaining between them. The germline CDR1 and CDR2 sequences are SGHRS and YFSETQ. CDR3 coding DNA: TGCGCCAGCAGCTCAGGGGACACTGAAGCTTTCTTT. Translated: CASSSGDTEAFF. Filled out from reference TRBV5-1 and TRBJ1-1, the complete variable domain reads KAGVTQTPRYLIKTRGQQVTLSCSPISGHRSVSWYQQTPGQGLQFLFEYFSETQRNKGNFPGRFSGRQFSNSRSEMNVSTLELGDSALYLCASSSGDTEAFFGQGTRLTVV.